These 22 T cell receptor beta chains came from one sample sequenced in a study of cytomegalovirus exposure and HLA in healthy donors. It was with 60 Vbeta and 13 Jbeta primers that the PCR ran. The assay was immunoSEQ multiplex PCR, and TCRdb's table has in-frame clones only and misses some. Among about 120,000 clones, more than 75% were seen once, and the ten largest hold roughly an eighth. The sample consisted of PBMCs. The receptors here all came from a middle-aged woman in good health and CMV-seropositive.

On this clone itself: The junction departs from the called germline gene at one end, perhaps through a read error. The chain couples TRBV30 to TRBJ2-3, with 7 bases identical to TRBD2. CDR3 size: 13 residues. Per germline, CDR1 GTSNPN and CDR2 SVGIG (reference sequence). The CDR3 region has the DNA TGTGCCTGGAGCCGGGAGGCCACATATACGCAGTATTTT. It codes for CAWSREATYTQYF. The complete variable domain, with remaining parts taken from reference TRBV30 and TRBJ2-3, reads SQTIHQWPATLVQPVGSPLSLECTVEGTSNPNLYWYRQAAGRGLQLLFYSVGIGQISSEVPQNLSASRPQDRQFILSSKKLLLSDSGFYLCAWSREATYTQYFGPGTRLTVL.

The chain is built from TRBV27 and TRBJ1-2; the D is unclear. The length of the CDR3 is 15 residues. Trimming pared 2 bases from V and 0 bases from J, leaving 10 bases between. CDR1 and CDR2 from the germline V gene are MNHEY and SMNVEV (reference sequence). CDR3 nucleotide sequence: TGTGCCAGCAGTTTAGTTGGCAGGACTAACTATGGCTACACCTTC. It yields the protein CASSLVGRTNYGYTF.

This clone was recorded only once. The CDR3 DNA reads as TGTGCCAGTGTCCGGGACAGGCAAGAGACCCAGTACTTC. Translating gives CASVRDRQETQYF. The rearrangement links TRBV2 to TRBJ2-5; TRBD1 matches 8 bases. The CDR3 totals 13 residues. Trimming at V came to 9 bases and at J to 2 bases, leaving 5 bases not matched to a gene. Germline V gives CDR1 SNHLY, CDR2 FYNNEI.

The V gene is TRBV28, the J gene TRBJ1-2; possibly TRBD1 for D (6 bases). Germline CDR1 is MDHEN and CDR2 is SYDVKM. CDR3 length equals 14 residues. V was trimmed by 7 bases and J by 2 bases, leaving 14 bases between them. The CDR3 sequence is CASTGGGANYGYTF. CDR3 sequence (DNA): TGTGCCAGCACCGGGGGGGGCGCCAACTATGGCTACACCTTC.

Concerning this clone itself: Other DNA sequences from this sample encode an identical CDR3 as well. The chain has TRBV5-1 and TRBJ1-4; no clear D gene. The CDR3 spans 15 residues. Germline V gives CDR1 SGHRS, CDR2 YFSETQ. Deletions cut 0 bases from V and 5 bases from J, with 11 bases between. The CDR3 sequence is CASSLARGANEKLFF. The DNA of the CDR3 is TGCGCCAGCAGCTTGGCCCGGGGAGCGAATGAAAAACTGTTTTTT.

The J gene is TRBJ1-1, the V gene TRBV21-1; TRBD1 is the table's D call and was not checked against the DNA. TRBV21-1 is a known pseudogene. The CDR3 has 15 amino acids. CDR3 residues: CASSSADRANTEAFF. CDR3 nucleotides: TGTGCCAGCAGCTCAGCGGACAGGGCGAACACTGAAGCTTTCTTT.

The chain recombines TRBV2 with TRBJ2-7; D might be TRBD1 (6 bases). V was cut by 7 bases and J by 3 bases, with 10 bases left in between. The germline gives CDR1 SNHLY, CDR2 FYNNEI. The CDR3 is 12 amino acids. In DNA form, the CDR3 reads TGTGCCAGCAATACAGGGTACTACGAGCAGTACTTC. Translating gives CASNTGYYEQYF.

This clone appeared once. V gene TRBV19 combines with J gene TRBJ1-5, with 10 bases fitting TRBD1. The V gene end was trimmed by 10 bases and the J gene end by 9 bases; junction bases not matched to a gene: 12. The CDR3 spans 14 residues. Per the germline V gene, CDR1 is LNHDA and CDR2 is SQIVND (reference sequence). The CDR3 reads CATSPDRGVRPQHF. The CDR3 DNA follows: TGTGCCACCTCCCCGGACAGGGGGGTCCGGCCCCAGCATTTT.

V gene TRBV7-8 combines with J gene TRBJ2-7; TRBD2 matches at 12 bases. The CDR3 contains 14 residues. J was trimmed by 3 bases and V by 3 bases; bases with no gene match: 0. Germline loops: CDR1 SGHVS, CDR2 FQNEAQ. CDR3 sequence reads: CASSLTSGGYEQYF. CDR3 DNA: TGTGCCAGCAGCTTGACTAGCGGGGGCTACGAGCAGTACTTC.

The genes are TRBV10-3 and TRBJ1-2, with 7 bases matching TRBD1. V trimming: 2 bases; J trimming: 3 bases; junction bases outside the gene matches: 6. The germline V gene encodes CDR1 ENHRY and CDR2 SYGVKD. This CDR3 is 15 amino acids long. CDR3 bases: TGTGCCATCAGTGAGGGACAGGATGGGTACTATGGCTACACCTTC. This encodes CAISEGQDGYYGYTF.

This clone was seen more than once but under ten times. The chain is built from TRBV7-9 and TRBJ2-5, with a possible D match to TRBD2 (6 bases). Germline loops: CDR1 SEHNR, CDR2 FQNEAQ (reference sequence). Trimming stripped 1 base from V and 7 bases from J, with 13 bases between. This CDR3 has 14 residues. The CDR3 DNA reads as TGTGCCAGCAGCTTAGTGGAGGGCGTGAGGACCCAGTACTTC. This gives the protein CASSLVEGVRTQYF.

The gene calls are TRBV7-9 and TRBJ1-1; tentatively, D is TRBD1 (6 bases). Trimming shortened V by 2 bases and J by 10 bases, and 11 bases separated the two germline ends. This CDR3 spans 12 amino acids. CDR1 and CDR2 from the germline V gene are SEHNR and FQNEAQ (reference sequence). CDR3 nucleotides: TGTGCCAGCAGCTTAATAACAGGGAGAGCTTTCTTT. Residues: CASSLITGRAFF.

This chain uses TRBV28 with TRBJ1-6; 7 nucleotides line up with TRBD1. The germline V gene has CDR1 MDHEN and CDR2 SYDVKM. The junction had 5 bases not matched to a gene; V was cut back by 4 bases and J by 5 bases. The CDR3 is 15 residues long. The CDR3 nucleotides read TGTGCCAGCAGTTCGGGACAGAATAATAATTCACCCCTCCACTTT. It yields the protein CASSSGQNNNSPLHF.

V usage is TRBV9 and J usage is TRBJ1-6, with D possibly being TRBD1 (6 bases). Germline loops: CDR1 SGDLS, CDR2 YYNGEE. V was clipped by 4 bases and J by 11 bases, with 16 bases between them. This CDR3 contains 14 residues. The CDR3 loop is CASSPDPDRTPLHF. The CDR3, as DNA: TGTGCCAGCAGCCCGGACCCAGACAGGACACCCCTCCACTTT.

The genes are TRBV27 and TRBJ1-4, with D perhaps TRBD1 (5 bases). The CDR3 sequence is 15 residues long. Trimming stripped 2 bases from V and 2 bases from J, with 9 bases between. Germline V gene data show CDR1 as MNHEY and CDR2 as SMNVEV (reference sequence). CDR3 residues: CASSLVWGTNEKLFF. In DNA form, the CDR3 reads TGTGCCAGCAGTTTAGTGTGGGGCACTAATGAAAAACTGTTTTTT. Full variable domain (outside the CDR3, taken from reference TRBV27 and TRBJ1-4): EAQVTQNPRYLITVTGKKLTVTCSQNMNHEYMSWYRQDPGLGLRQIYYSMNVEVTDKGDVPEGYKVSRKEKRNFPLILESPSPNQTSLYFCASSLVWGTNEKLFFGSGTQLSVL.

The count of this clone is one. The rearrangement links TRBV15 to TRBJ2-7; weak D call: TRBD1 (6 bases). Per germline, CDR1 LNHNV and CDR2 YYDKDF (reference sequence). This CDR3 has 14 residues. V was cut by 0 bases and J by 4 bases, with 10 bases left in between. For the CDR3, the DNA is TGTGCCACCAGCAGAGAGGGGGCGAGGTACGAGCAGTACTTC. Its translation: CATSREGARYEQYF.

The CDR3 loop reads CASSYGRVSGTGELFF. As DNA, the CDR3 is TGTGCCAGCAGTTACGGGCGGGTTTCGGGCACCGGGGAGCTGTTTTTT. This chain links TRBV6-5 with TRBJ2-2, with a possible D match to TRBD2 (5 bases). The CDR3 spans 16 residues. Germline-derived CDR1 and CDR2 are MNHEY and SVGAGI. V was clipped by 2 bases and J by 4 bases, with 14 bases between them.

Ten or more counts support this clone. The genes are TRBV18 and TRBJ1-1, with TRBD1 identical over 10 bases. Germline CDR1 reads KGHSH; CDR2 reads LQKENI. The length of the CDR3 is 16 residues. The junction had 7 bases not matched to a gene; V was cut back by 2 bases and J by 4 bases. The CDR3: CASSPGTGEGVTEAFF. The CDR3 coding sequence is TGTGCCAGCTCACCAGGGACAGGGGAGGGTGTCACTGAAGCTTTCTTT. The variable domain in full, completed from reference TRBV18 and TRBJ1-1, reads NAGVMQNPRHLVRRRGQEARLRCSPMKGHSHVYWYRQLPEEGLKFMVYLQKENIIDESGMPKERFSAEFPKEGPSILRIQQVVRGDSAAYFCASSPGTGEGVTEAFFGQGTRLTVV.

The chain uses TRBV7-9 and TRBJ2-3, with D possibly matching TRBD1 (5 bases). Germline CDR1 is SEHNR and CDR2 is FQNEAQ (reference sequence). Trimming took 4 bases from V and 1 from J, leaving 9 bases between them. The length of the CDR3 is 14 residues. The CDR3 DNA reads as TGTGCCAGCAGCTCAACCAGGGGCACAGATACGCAGTATTTT. Amino acids: CASSSTRGTDTQYF.

This clone was seen only once. The chain carries TRBV30 and TRBJ1-2; D is undetermined. The CDR3 loop spans 13 amino acids. Trimming removed 3 bases from V and 8 bases from J, with 16 bases in between. CDR1 and CDR2 from the germline V gene are GTSNPN and SVGIG (reference sequence). The CDR3 loop reads CAWRVTRFWGYTF. In nucleotides, the CDR3 is TGTGCCTGGAGAGTTACGAGGTTTTGGGGCTACACCTTC.

The V gene is TRBV6-1, the J gene TRBJ1-1; 9 bases align to TRBD1. From germline, CDR1 is MNHNS and CDR2 SASEGT. Trimming at V came to 6 bases and at J to 5 bases, leaving 7 bases not matched to a gene. The length of the CDR3 is 14 residues. The CDR3 coding sequence is TGTGCCAGCAGGTTAGACAGGGGGGGAACTGAAGCTTTCTTT. Translation gives CASRLDRGGTEAFF.

This chain connects TRBV6-1 to TRBJ1-2, with 7 bases that match TRBD1. The V segment lost 6 bases and the J segment 6 bases; nucleotides outside the gene matches: 10. Germline-derived CDR1 and CDR2 are MNHNS and SASEGT. The CDR3 is 14 amino acids. The CDR3 is CASRPDRPSDGYTF. For the CDR3, the DNA is TGTGCCAGCAGGCCGGACAGGCCATCGGATGGCTACACCTTC.